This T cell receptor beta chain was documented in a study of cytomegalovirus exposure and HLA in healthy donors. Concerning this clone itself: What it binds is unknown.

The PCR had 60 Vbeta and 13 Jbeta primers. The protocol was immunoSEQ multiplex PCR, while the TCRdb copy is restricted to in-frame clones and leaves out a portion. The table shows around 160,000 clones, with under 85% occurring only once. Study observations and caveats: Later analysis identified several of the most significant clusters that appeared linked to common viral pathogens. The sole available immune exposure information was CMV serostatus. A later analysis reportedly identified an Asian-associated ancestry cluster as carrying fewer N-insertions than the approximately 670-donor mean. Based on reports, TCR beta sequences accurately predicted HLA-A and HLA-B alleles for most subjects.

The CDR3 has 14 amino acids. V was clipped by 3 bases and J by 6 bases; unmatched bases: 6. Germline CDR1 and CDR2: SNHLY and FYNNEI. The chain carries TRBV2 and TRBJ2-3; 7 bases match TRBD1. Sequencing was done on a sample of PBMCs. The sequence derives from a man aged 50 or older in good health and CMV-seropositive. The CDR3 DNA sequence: TGTGCCAGCAGTGAGGAAGGGGGCTGGGATACGCAGTATTTT. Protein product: CASSEEGGWDTQYF.